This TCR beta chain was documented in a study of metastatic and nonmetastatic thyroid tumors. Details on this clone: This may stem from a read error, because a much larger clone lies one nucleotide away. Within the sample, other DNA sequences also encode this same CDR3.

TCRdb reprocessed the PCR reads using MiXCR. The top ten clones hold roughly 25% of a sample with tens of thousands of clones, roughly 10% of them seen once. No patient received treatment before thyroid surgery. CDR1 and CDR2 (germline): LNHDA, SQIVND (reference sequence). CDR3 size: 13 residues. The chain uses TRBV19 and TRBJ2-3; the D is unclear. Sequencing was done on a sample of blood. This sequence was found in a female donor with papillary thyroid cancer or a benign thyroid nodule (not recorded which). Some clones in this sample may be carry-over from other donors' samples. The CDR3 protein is CASSAPPGDTQYF. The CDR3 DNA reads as TGTGCCAGTAGCGCTCCCCCTGGGGATACACAGTATTTT.